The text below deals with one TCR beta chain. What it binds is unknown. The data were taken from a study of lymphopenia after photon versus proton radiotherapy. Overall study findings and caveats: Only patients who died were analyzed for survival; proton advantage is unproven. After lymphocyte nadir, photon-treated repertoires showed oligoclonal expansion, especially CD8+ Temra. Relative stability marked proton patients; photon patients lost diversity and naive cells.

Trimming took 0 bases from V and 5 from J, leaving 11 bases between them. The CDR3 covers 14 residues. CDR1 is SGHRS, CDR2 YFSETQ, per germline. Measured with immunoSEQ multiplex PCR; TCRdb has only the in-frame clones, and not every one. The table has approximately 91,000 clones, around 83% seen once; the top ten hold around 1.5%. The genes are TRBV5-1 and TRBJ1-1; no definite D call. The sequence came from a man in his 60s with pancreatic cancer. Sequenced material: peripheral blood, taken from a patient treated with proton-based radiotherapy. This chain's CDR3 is CASSLAPLGTEAFF. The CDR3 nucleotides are TGCGCCAGCAGCTTGGCACCCCTGGGAACTGAAGCTTTCTTT.